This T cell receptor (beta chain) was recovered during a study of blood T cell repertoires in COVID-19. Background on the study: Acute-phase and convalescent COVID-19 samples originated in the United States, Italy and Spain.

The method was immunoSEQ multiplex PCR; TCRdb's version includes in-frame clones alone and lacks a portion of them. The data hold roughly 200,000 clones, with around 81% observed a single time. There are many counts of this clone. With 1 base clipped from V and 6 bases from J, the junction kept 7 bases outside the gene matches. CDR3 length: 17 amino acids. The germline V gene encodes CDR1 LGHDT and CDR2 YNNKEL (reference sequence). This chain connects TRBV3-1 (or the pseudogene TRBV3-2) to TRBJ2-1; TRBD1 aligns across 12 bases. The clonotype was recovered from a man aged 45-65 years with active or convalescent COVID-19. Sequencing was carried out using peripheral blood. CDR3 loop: CASSQGGTGGVGNEQFF. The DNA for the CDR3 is TGTGCCAGCAGCCAAGGGGGGACAGGGGGCGTCGGCAATGAGCAGTTCTTC.